Presented here are 15 T cell receptor beta chains from one specimen sequenced in a study of blood T cell repertoires in COVID-19. Sequencing used immunoSEQ multiplex PCR; TCRdb keeps in-frame clones, though not all of them. The sample consists of under 200,000 clones, around nine tenths of them appearing once. The sequenced sample was peripheral blood. These TCRs come from an older man with acute or convalescent COVID-19.

The chain uses TRBV7-9 and TRBJ1-4; maybe TRBD1 (6 bases). This CDR3 region has 14 residues. The V gene lost 4 bases and the J gene lost 10 bases, with 16 bases spanning the gap. CDR1 is SEHNR, CDR2 FQNEAQ, per germline (reference sequence). CDR3 nucleotide sequence: TGTGCCAGCAGCTCTACCCAGGGGACCCGAAAACTGTTTTTT. This sequence encodes CASSSTQGTRKLFF. Full variable domain (rest looked up from reference TRBV7-9 and TRBJ1-4): DTGVSQNPRHKITKRGQNVTFRCDPISEHNRLYWYRQTLGQGPEFLTYFQNEAQLEKSRLLSDRFSAERPKGSFSTLEIQRTEQGDSAMYLCASSSTQGTRKLFFGSGTQLSVL.

The chain joins TRBV18 to TRBJ2-7, with D unclear. The V end was cut by 1 base, the J end by 2 bases, with 15 bases between. From germline, CDR1 is KGHSH and CDR2 LQKENI. This CDR3 spans 16 amino acids. CDR3 coding DNA: TGTGCCAGCTCACCACTTAAGCCCTCCTCGACCTACGAGCAGTACTTC. It is translated as CASSPLKPSSTYEQYF.

The chain combines TRBV28 with TRBJ2-2, with D possibly being TRBD2 (6 bases). The CDR3 is made up of 16 amino acids. CDR1 and CDR2 from the germline V gene are MDHEN and SYDVKM. The V and J ends lost 3 bases and 4 bases respectively, with 15 bases between them. This chain's CDR3 is CASSFLSRGTTGELFF. The CDR3 coding sequence is TGTGCCAGCAGTTTTCTCTCACGGGGGACCACCGGGGAGCTGTTTTTT.

The chain combines TRBV3-1 (or the pseudogene TRBV3-2) with TRBJ2-7; D is possibly TRBD1 (6 bases). Germline assignment: CDR1 LGHDT and CDR2 YNNKEL (reference sequence). The CDR3 is 15 amino acids. V was pared by 4 bases and J by 6 bases, with 19 bases between. CDR3 loop: CASSRQLGGGGEQYF. CDR3 in DNA: TGTGCCAGCAGCCGGCAACTAGGGGGTGGGGGCGAGCAGTACTTC.

The chain employs TRBV18 and TRBJ2-5, with TRBD1 matching over 8 bases. The CDR3 loop spans 16 amino acids. V lost 1 base, J lost 4 bases, and 8 bases stayed unmatched. Per the germline V gene, CDR1 is KGHSH and CDR2 is LQKENI. The CDR3 DNA is TGTGCCAGCTCACCACGGCAGGGGGCAGGTGGAGAGACCCAGTACTTC. Translation gives CASSPRQGAGGETQYF.

The chain employs TRBV10-1 and TRBJ2-2; D perhaps matches TRBD2 (5 bases). V lost 7 bases to trimming and J lost 6 bases, with 9 bases between them. The germline V gene has CDR1 WNHNN and CDR2 SYGVQD (reference sequence). The CDR3 is 12 amino acids. The CDR3 DNA sequence: TGCGCCAGCAACGAGGGATCCGGGGAGCTGTTTTTT. Amino acid sequence: CASNEGSGELFF.

The chain links TRBV5-1 to TRBJ2-7; TRBD1 matches 9 bases. From germline, CDR1 is SGHRS and CDR2 YFSETQ. The CDR3 consists of 13 residues. V lost 6 bases, J lost 7 bases, and 8 bases stayed unmatched. CDR3 bases: TGCGCCAGCACCTCGGACAGGGGAGGTGAGCAGTACTTC. This sequence encodes CASTSDRGGEQYF. The full variable domain, completed using reference TRBV5-1 and TRBJ2-7, is KAGVTQTPRYLIKTRGQQVTLSCSPISGHRSVSWYQQTPGQGLQFLFEYFSETQRNKGNFPGRFSGRQFSNSRSEMNVSTLELGDSALYLCASTSDRGGEQYFGPGTRLTVT.

The V and J genes are TRBV2 and TRBJ2-1; 11 nucleotides agree with TRBD2. The germline gives CDR1 SNHLY, CDR2 FYNNEI. V lost 5 bases to trimming and J lost 7 bases; unmatched junction nucleotides: 13. CDR3 size: 17 residues. In DNA form, the CDR3 reads TGTGCCAGCAGTCGTCTAGCGGGAGGAGGCTATGGGAATGAGCAGTTCTTC. This codes for CASSRLAGGGYGNEQFF.

This clone turned up a few times. Other DNA sequences within the sample encode an identical CDR3. The chain couples TRBV4-3 to TRBJ1-1; D is unclear. Trimming took 1 base from V and 1 from J, leaving 10 bases between them. There are 15 residues in the CDR3. CDR1 and CDR2 (germline): LGHNA, YSLEER. This CDR3 is CASSQGGGRNTEAFF. CDR3 DNA: TGCGCCAGCAGCCAAGGAGGAGGGAGGAACACTGAAGCTTTCTTT.

This clone was detected a few times. The CDR3 nucleotides are TGTGCCAGCAGTTTAATCGGCACGGGCGAGCAGTACTTC. Translating it yields CASSLIGTGEQYF. J is TRBJ2-7 and V is TRBV27; D uncertain. The CDR3 is 13 residues long. Germline V gene lookup returns CDR1 MNHEY and CDR2 SMNVEV (reference sequence). V was shortened by 2 bases and J by 6 bases, with 11 bases between the two germline ends.

This clone was seen a single time. The rearrangement joins TRBV5-5 to TRBJ2-5; 9 nucleotides agree with TRBD1. Trimming at V came to 4 bases and at J to 4 bases, leaving 8 bases not matched to a gene. The CDR3 loop spans 15 amino acids. Germline assignment: CDR1 SGHKS and CDR2 YYEKEE (reference sequence). CDR3 in amino acids: CASSARDREVETQYF. CDR3 bases: TGTGCCAGCAGCGCCCGGGACAGGGAAGTAGAGACCCAGTACTTC. The full variable domain, its missing parts supplied by reference TRBV5-5 and TRBJ2-5, is DAGVTQSPTHLIKTRGQQVTLRCSPISGHKSVSWYQQVLGQGPQFIFQYYEKEERGRGNFPDRFSARQFPNYSSELNVNALLLGDSALYLCASSARDREVETQYFGPGTRLLVL.

A single count supports this clone. The V and J genes are TRBV5-1 and TRBJ1-4; 11 bases are shared with TRBD1. In germline, CDR1 is SGHRS, CDR2 YFSETQ. The CDR3 length is 16 residues. Unmatched junction bases numbered 1, after V lost 3 bases and J lost 0 bases. CDR3 nucleotides: TGCGCCAGCAGCTCGGGACAGGGGGCAACTAATGAAAAACTGTTTTTT. This sequence encodes CASSSGQGATNEKLFF.

The chain employs TRBV4-3 and TRBJ1-2, with D hard to call. The germline CDR1 and CDR2 sequences are LGHNA and YSLEER. The CDR3 extends over 14 amino acids. The V end lost 0 bases, the J end lost 5 bases, and 10 bases lay between the germline ends. The CDR3 region is CASSQDSFSYGYTF. In nucleotides, the CDR3 is TGCGCCAGCAGCCAAGATAGCTTTTCGTATGGCTACACCTTC.

This clone was detected only once. The J gene is TRBJ1-3, the V gene TRBV7-2; weak D call: TRBD1 (5 bases). The germline CDR1 and CDR2 sequences are SGHTA and FQGNSA. The CDR3 extends over 16 amino acids. V was trimmed by 2 bases and J by 4 bases, leaving 15 bases between them. The CDR3 region is CASSLHSAGMGNTIYF. For the CDR3, the DNA is TGTGCCAGCAGCTTACATTCGGCAGGGATGGGAAACACCATATATTTT.

The chain recombines TRBV6-5 with TRBJ1-5, with 11 positions matching TRBD1. From germline, CDR1 is MNHEY and CDR2 SVGAGI. The J segment lost 1 base and the V segment lost 6 bases, leaving 2 bases of the junction unmatched. This CDR3 has 15 amino acids. CDR3 coding DNA: TGTGCCAGCAGCTGGGACAGGGGGAGCAATCAGCCCCAGCATTTT. Its translation: CASSWDRGSNQPQHF.